These T cell receptor beta chains were read from a single sample in a study of OX40 agonist ivuxolimab in advanced cancers. TCRdb keeps only in-frame clones here, not all; method: immunoSEQ multiplex PCR. This table has nearly 90,000 clones, approximately 90% appearing once. The source was CD4+ or CD8+ T cells sorted from blood, collected in a trial of the OX40 agonist ivuxolimab. The receptors were sampled from an adult with an advanced solid tumor such as melanoma, head and neck, liver or kidney cancer. Both conserved end residues are part of each CDR3. Fields, in order: clone size, J gene, D gene, V gene, CDR3 protein, CDR3 DNA. D genes are given only for firm matches. Size is stated for part of the rows, as once, few or many counts, or as a class when the clone is expanded.

.	TRBJ2-2	TRBD1	TRBV4-3	CASSQRQGPYTGELFF	TGCGCCAGCAGCCAACGACAGGGGCCTTACACCGGGGAGCTGTTTTTT
.	TRBJ1-5	.	TRBV6-1	CATRGTQRQPQHF	TGTGCCACCCGAGGGACGCAAAGACAGCCCCAGCATTTT
.	TRBJ2-1	TRBD2	TRBV7-6	CASSLASAGGLNEQFF	TGTGCCAGCAGCTTAGCCTCGGCGGGAGGGCTCAATGAGCAGTTCTTC
.	TRBJ2-1	.	TRBV5-1	CASSLGASGSYNEQFF	TGCGCCAGCAGCCTGGGGGCTAGCGGCTCCTACAATGAGCAGTTCTTC
.	TRBJ1-3	.	TRBV18	CASSGPTGQTGYTIYF	TGTGCCAGCTCAGGACCCACGGGGCAAACTGGATACACCATATATTTT
.	TRBJ2-3	TRBD1	TRBV6-6	CASSRDSSTDTQYF	TGTGCCAGCAGCCGGGACAGCAGCACAGATACGCAGTATTTT
.	TRBJ1-1	TRBD1	TRBV5-1	CASSLEGQGATEAFF	TGCGCCAGCAGCTTGGAAGGACAGGGGGCCACTGAAGCTTTCTTT
.	TRBJ2-5	.	TRBV7-2	CASSTATRAQETQYF	TGTGCCAGCAGCACGGCGACTAGAGCCCAAGAGACCCAGTACTTC
.	TRBJ2-2	.	TRBV19	CASSMAGGLVTGELFF	TGTGCCAGTAGTATGGCCGGGGGGCTTGTCACCGGGGAGCTGTTTTTT
few	TRBJ1-5	.	TRBV5-6	CASSLGGGEPQHF	TGTGCCAGCAGCTTGGGGGGAGGGGAGCCCCAGCATTTT
.	TRBJ2-7	.	TRBV5-1	CASSVGGSYEQYF	TGCGCCAGCAGTGTAGGGGGCTCCTACGAGCAGTACTTC
.	TRBJ2-7	TRBD1	TRBV7-2	CASKADRAVYEQYF	TGTGCCAGCAAGGCAGACAGGGCAGTATACGAGCAGTACTTC
.	TRBJ2-7	TRBD2	TRBV6-5	CASSYSASGSYEQYF	TGTGCCAGCAGTTACTCGGCTAGCGGCTCCTACGAGCAGTACTTC
.	TRBJ2-3	.	TRBV12-5	CASALDRPTDTQYF	TGTGCTAGTGCCCTAGACAGGCCCACAGATACGCAGTATTTT
.	TRBJ2-4	.	TRBV19	CASTNPGLENIQYF	TGTGCCAGTACCAACCCAGGGTTAGAAAACATTCAGTACTTC
.	TRBJ2-1	TRBD2	TRBV15	CATSRPGRGGEQFF	TGTGCCACCAGCAGACCCGGGAGGGGAGGTGAGCAGTTCTTC
.	TRBJ1-5	.	TRBV6-1	CASSEGGAFNQPQHF	TGTGCCAGCAGTGAAGGGGGGGCCTTCAATCAGCCCCAGCATTTT
.	TRBJ2-5	.	TRBV29-1	CSVGATAQETQYF	TGCAGCGTTGGCGCGACAGCCCAAGAGACCCAGTACTTC
.	TRBJ2-5	TRBD1	TRBV5-6	CASRATGVETQYF	TGTGCCAGCAGGGCGACAGGGGTGGAGACCCAGTACTTC
.	TRBJ2-1	.	TRBV4-3	CASSQDRGGEQFF	TGCGCCAGCAGCCAAGATCGGGGTGGGGAGCAGTTCTTC
.	TRBJ2-7	.	TRBV6-5	CASGRLVDEQYF	TGTGCCAGCGGGCGACTAGTAGACGAGCAGTACTTC
once	TRBJ1-5	TRBD1	TRBV6-4	CASKGSDRVVQPQHF	TGTGCCAGCAAGGGCTCGGACAGGGTTGTTCAGCCCCAGCATTTT
.	TRBJ1-5	.	TRBV2	CASSSGLGQPQHF	TGTGCCAGCAGTTCAGGGTTGGGTCAGCCCCAGCATTTT
.	TRBJ2-7	.	TRBV7-9	CASSLLVEQYF	TGTGCCAGCAGCTTGTTGGTTGAGCAGTACTTC
.	TRBJ1-2	.	TRBV28	CASSSGQPSLAIYGYTF	TGTGCCAGCAGTTCGGGACAACCGAGTTTGGCAATCTATGGCTACACCTTC
once	TRBJ2-1	.	TRBV7-2	CASSHSGNNEQFF	TGTGCCAGCAGCCATAGCGGAAACAATGAGCAGTTCTTC
.	TRBJ2-7	TRBD2	TRBV11-2	CASSSLAGGPYEQYF	TGTGCCAGCAGCTCACTAGCGGGGGGACCCTACGAGCAGTACTTC
.	TRBJ2-2	.	TRBV9	CASSATNTGELFF	TGTGCCAGCAGCGCGACGAACACCGGGGAGCTGTTTTTT
.	TRBJ2-7	TRBD1	TRBV7-2	CASSLGRGLYEQYF	TGTGCCAGCAGCTTGGGCAGGGGGTTATACGAGCAGTACTTC
.	TRBJ1-1	.	TRBV18	CASSTGFRAEAFF	TGTGCCAGCTCCACCGGCTTTCGGGCTGAAGCTTTCTTT
.	TRBJ2-5	.	TRBV7-2	CASSRTQETQYF	TGTGCCAGCAGCCGGACCCAAGAGACCCAGTACTTC
.	TRBJ2-7	.	TRBV29-1	CSVEAQGESYEQYF	TGCAGCGTTGAGGCTCAGGGAGAATCCTACGAGCAGTACTTC
.	TRBJ2-1	.	TRBV19	CASALGEHNEQFF	TGTGCCAGTGCCCTTGGGGAACACAATGAGCAGTTCTTC
.	TRBJ1-4	TRBD1	TRBV7-6	CASSNGQGAEKLFF	TGTGCCAGCAGCAATGGACAGGGGGCTGAAAAACTGTTTTTT
once	TRBJ1-3	.	TRBV5-1	CASSPLGGYSGNTIYF	TGCGCCAGCAGTCCTCTCGGGGGCTACTCTGGAAACACCATATATTTT
.	TRBJ2-2	TRBD2	TRBV29-1	CSVGLAGGVAGELFF	TGCAGCGTCGGGCTAGCGGGAGGAGTCGCCGGGGAGCTGTTTTTT
once	TRBJ1-4	.	TRBV11-2	CASSLTGTPRGNEKLFF	TGTGCCAGCAGCTTAACCGGGACTCCAAGGGGGAATGAAAAACTGTTTTTT
.	TRBJ2-1	.	TRBV5-1	CASSLEGGFSYNEQFF	TGCGCCAGCAGCTTGGAAGGCGGGTTCTCCTACAATGAGCAGTTCTTC
few	TRBJ1-5	.	TRBV7-9	CASSFAGEGQPQHF	TGTGCCAGCAGCTTTGCGGGGGAAGGTCAGCCCCAGCATTTT
.	TRBJ1-4	.	TRBV6-4	CALAGLSNEKLFF	TGTGCCCTCGCCGGGCTGTCTAATGAAAAACTGTTTTTT
.	TRBJ2-2	.	TRBV18	CASSLPHGGGTGELFF	TGTGCCAGCTCACTCCCCCATGGAGGGGGCACCGGGGAGCTGTTTTTT
.	TRBJ1-1	.	TRBV29-1	CSVGGQNTEAFF	TGCAGCGTTGGAGGGCAGAACACTGAAGCTTTCTTT
.	TRBJ1-3	TRBD1	TRBV6-1	CASREGALGNTIYF	TGTGCCAGCAGAGAGGGGGCCCTTGGAAACACCATATATTTT
once	TRBJ2-5	TRBD2	TRBV6-5	CASSPTSVSQETQYF	TGTGCCAGCAGCCCGACTAGCGTGAGTCAAGAGACCCAGTACTTC
.	TRBJ2-1	.	TRBV5-1	CASSLVTTPERGEQFF	TGCGCCAGCAGCTTGGTTACGACACCGGAGCGTGGTGAGCAGTTCTTC
.	TRBJ1-1	.	TRBV18	CASSPSVDRNTEAFF	TGTGCCAGCTCACCTAGTGTGGACAGGAACACTGAAGCTTTCTTT
.	TRBJ1-2	.	TRBV6-1	CASTRANYGYTF	TGTGCCAGCACCAGAGCTAACTATGGCTACACCTTC